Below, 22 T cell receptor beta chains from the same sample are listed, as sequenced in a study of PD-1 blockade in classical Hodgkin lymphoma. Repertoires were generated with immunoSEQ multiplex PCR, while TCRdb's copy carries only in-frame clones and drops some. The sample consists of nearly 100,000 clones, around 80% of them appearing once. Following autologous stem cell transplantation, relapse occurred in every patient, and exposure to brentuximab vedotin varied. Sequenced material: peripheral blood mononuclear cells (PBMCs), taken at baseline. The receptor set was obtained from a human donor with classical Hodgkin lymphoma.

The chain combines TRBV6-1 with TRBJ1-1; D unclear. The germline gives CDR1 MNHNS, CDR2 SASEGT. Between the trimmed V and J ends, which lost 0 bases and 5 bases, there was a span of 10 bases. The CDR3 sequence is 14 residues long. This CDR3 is CASSEAVSATEAFF. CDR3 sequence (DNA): TGTGCCAGCAGTGAAGCTGTCTCTGCGACTGAAGCTTTCTTT.

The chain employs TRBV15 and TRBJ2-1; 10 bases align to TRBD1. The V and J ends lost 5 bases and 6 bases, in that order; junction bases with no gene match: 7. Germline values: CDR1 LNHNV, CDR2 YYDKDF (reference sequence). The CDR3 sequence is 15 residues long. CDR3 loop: CATSGTGTGVNEQFF. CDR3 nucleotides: TGTGCCACCAGCGGCACCGGGACAGGGGTCAATGAGCAGTTCTTC. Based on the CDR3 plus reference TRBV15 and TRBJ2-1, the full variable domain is DAMVIQNPRYQVTQFGKPVTLSCSQTLNHNVMYWYQQKSSQAPKLLFHYYDKDFNNEADTPDNFQSRRPNTSFCFLDIRSPGLGDTAMYLCATSGTGTGVNEQFFGPGTRLTVL.

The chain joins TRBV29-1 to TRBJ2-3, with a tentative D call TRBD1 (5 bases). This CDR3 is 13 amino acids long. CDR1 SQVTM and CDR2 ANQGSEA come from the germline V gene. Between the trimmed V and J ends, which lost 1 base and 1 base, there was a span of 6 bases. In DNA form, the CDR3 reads TGCAGCGTTGAAGGACAGCGCACAGATACGCAGTATTTT. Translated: CSVEGQRTDTQYF.

The CDR3 sequence: CASSMTGSADTQYF. The CDR3 DNA reads as TGTGCCAGCAGCATGACAGGGTCGGCAGATACGCAGTATTTT. The chain links TRBV5-6 to TRBJ2-3; TRBD1 matches 7 bases. Germline assignment: CDR1 SGHDT and CDR2 YYEEEE. The CDR3 covers 14 residues. The V and J ends lost 4 bases and 4 bases, in that order; junction bases with no gene match: 6.

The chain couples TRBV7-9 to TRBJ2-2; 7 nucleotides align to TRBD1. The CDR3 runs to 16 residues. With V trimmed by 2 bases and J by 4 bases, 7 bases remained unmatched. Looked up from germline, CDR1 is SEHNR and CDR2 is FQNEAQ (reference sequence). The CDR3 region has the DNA TGTGCCAGCAGCTTATCTGGTTACAGGGGCACCGGGGAGCTGTTTTTT. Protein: CASSLSGYRGTGELFF.

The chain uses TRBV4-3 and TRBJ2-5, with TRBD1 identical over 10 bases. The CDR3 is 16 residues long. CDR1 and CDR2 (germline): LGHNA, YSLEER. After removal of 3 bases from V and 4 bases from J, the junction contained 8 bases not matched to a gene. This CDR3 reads CASSQVAGQGRETQYF. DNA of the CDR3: TGCGCCAGCAGCCAGGTGGCGGGACAGGGGCGAGAGACCCAGTACTTC.

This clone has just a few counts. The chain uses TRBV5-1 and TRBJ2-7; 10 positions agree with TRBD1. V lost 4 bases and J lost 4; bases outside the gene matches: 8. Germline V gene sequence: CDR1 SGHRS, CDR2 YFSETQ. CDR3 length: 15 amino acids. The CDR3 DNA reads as TGCGCCAGCAGCGCGGGCGGGACAGGGGTTTACGAGCAGTACTTC. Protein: CASSAGGTGVYEQYF. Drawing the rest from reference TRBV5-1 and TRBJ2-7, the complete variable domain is KAGVTQTPRYLIKTRGQQVTLSCSPISGHRSVSWYQQTPGQGLQFLFEYFSETQRNKGNFPGRFSGRQFSNSRSEMNVSTLELGDSALYLCASSAGGTGVYEQYFGPGTRLTVT.

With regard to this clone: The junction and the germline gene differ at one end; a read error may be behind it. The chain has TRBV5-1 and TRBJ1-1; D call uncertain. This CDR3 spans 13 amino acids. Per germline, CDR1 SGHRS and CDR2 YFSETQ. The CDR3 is CASTLRRNTEAFF. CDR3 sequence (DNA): TGCGCCAGCACCTTGCGAAGGAACACTGAAGCTTTCTTT. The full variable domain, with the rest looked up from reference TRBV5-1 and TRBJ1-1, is KAGVTQTPRYLIKTRGQQVTLSCSPISGHRSVSWYQQTPGQGLQFLFEYFSETQRNKGNFPGRFSGRQFSNSRSEMNVSTLELGDSALYLCASTLRRNTEAFFGQGTRLTVV.

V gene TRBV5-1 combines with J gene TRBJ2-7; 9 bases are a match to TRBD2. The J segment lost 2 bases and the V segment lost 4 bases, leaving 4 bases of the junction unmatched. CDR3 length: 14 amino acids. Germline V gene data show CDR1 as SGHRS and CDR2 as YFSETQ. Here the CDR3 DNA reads TGCGCCAGCAGCGAGGGACTAGCTACCTACGAGCAGTACTTC. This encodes CASSEGLATYEQYF.

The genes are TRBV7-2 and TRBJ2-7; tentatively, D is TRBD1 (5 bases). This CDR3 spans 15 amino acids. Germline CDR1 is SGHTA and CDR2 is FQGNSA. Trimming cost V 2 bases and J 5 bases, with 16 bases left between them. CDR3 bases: TGTGCCAGCAGCTTAAGGGGCCTAGGGGTCGACGAGCAGTACTTC. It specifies CASSLRGLGVDEQYF.

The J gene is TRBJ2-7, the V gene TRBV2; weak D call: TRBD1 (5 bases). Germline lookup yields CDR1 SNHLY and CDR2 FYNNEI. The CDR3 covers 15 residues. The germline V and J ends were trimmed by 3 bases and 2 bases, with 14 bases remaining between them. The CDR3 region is CASSEGQVGTYEQYF. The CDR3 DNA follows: TGTGCCAGCAGTGAGGGGCAAGTGGGAACCTACGAGCAGTACTTC.

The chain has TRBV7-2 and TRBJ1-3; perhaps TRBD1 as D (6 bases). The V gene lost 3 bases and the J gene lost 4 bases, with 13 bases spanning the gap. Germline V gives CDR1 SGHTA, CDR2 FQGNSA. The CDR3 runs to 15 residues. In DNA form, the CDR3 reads TGTGCCAGCAGCTTGTTCGGGACAACCGGAAACACCATATATTTT. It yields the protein CASSLFGTTGNTIYF. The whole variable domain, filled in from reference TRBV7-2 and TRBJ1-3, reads GAGVSQSPSNKVTEKGKDVELRCDPISGHTALYWYRQSLGQGLEFLIYFQGNSAPDKSGLPSDRFSAERTGGSVSTLTIQRTQQEDSAVYLCASSLFGTTGNTIYFGEGSWLTVV.

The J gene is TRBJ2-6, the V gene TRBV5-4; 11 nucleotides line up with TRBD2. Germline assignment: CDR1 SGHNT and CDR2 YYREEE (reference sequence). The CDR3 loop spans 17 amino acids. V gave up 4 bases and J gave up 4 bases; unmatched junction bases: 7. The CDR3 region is CASSPRLAGRGANVLTF. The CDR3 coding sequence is TGTGCCAGCAGCCCGCGACTAGCGGGAAGGGGGGCCAACGTCCTGACTTTC.

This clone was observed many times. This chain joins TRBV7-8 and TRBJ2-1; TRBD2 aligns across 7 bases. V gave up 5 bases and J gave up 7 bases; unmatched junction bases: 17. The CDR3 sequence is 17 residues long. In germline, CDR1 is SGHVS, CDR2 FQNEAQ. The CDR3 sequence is CASSVPGLQTMGNEQFF. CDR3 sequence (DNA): TGTGCCAGCAGCGTACCGGGACTACAAACAATGGGGAATGAGCAGTTCTTC.

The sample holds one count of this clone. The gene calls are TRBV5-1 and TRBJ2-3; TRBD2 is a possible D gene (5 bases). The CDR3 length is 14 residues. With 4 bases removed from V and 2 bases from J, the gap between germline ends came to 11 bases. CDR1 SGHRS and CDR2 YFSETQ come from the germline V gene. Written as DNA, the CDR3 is TGCGCCAGCAGCGTAGCGAAGAACACAGATACGCAGTATTTT. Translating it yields CASSVAKNTDTQYF.

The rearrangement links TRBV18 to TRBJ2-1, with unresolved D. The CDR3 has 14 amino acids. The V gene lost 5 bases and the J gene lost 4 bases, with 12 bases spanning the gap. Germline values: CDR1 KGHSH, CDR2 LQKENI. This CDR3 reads CASSYEAAYNEQFF. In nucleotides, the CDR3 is TGTGCCAGCTCATACGAGGCGGCGTACAATGAGCAGTTCTTC. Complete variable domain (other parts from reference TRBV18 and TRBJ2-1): NAGVMQNPRHLVRRRGQEARLRCSPMKGHSHVYWYRQLPEEGLKFMVYLQKENIIDESGMPKERFSAEFPKEGPSILRIQQVVRGDSAAYFCASSYEAAYNEQFFGPGTRLTVL.

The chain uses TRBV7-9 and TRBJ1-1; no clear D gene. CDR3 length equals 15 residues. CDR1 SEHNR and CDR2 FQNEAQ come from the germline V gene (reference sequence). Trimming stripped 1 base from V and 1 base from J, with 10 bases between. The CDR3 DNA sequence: TGTGCCAGCAGCTTAGGGTCCTGGGCGAACACTGAAGCTTTCTTT. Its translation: CASSLGSWANTEAFF.

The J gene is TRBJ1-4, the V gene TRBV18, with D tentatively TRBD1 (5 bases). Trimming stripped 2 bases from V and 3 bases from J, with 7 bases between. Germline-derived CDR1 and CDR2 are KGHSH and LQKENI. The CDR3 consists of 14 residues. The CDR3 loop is CASSPGASNEKLFF. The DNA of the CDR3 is TGTGCCAGCTCACCAGGGGCTTCTAATGAAAAACTGTTTTTT. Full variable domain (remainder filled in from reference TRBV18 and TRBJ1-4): NAGVMQNPRHLVRRRGQEARLRCSPMKGHSHVYWYRQLPEEGLKFMVYLQKENIIDESGMPKERFSAEFPKEGPSILRIQQVVRGDSAAYFCASSPGASNEKLFFGSGTQLSVL.

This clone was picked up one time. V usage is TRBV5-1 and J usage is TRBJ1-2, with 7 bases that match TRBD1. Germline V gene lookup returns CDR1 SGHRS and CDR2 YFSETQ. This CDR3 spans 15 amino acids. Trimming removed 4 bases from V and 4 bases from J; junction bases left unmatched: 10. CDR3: CASSGGTAEGYGYTF. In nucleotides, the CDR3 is TGCGCCAGCAGCGGAGGGACAGCCGAGGGCTATGGCTACACCTTC.

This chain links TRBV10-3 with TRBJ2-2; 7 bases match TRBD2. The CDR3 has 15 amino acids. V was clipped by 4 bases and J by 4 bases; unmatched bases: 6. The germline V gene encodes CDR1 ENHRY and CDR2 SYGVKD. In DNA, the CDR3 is TGTGCCATCAGTGGGTTAGCGGGCGGCACCGGGGAGCTGTTTTTT. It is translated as CAISGLAGGTGELFF.

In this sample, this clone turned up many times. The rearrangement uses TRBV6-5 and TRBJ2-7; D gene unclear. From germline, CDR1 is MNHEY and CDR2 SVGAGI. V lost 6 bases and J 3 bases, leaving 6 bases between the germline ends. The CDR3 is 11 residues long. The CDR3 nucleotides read TGTGCCAGCAGGGATCTCTACGAGCAGTACTTC. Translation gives CASRDLYEQYF.

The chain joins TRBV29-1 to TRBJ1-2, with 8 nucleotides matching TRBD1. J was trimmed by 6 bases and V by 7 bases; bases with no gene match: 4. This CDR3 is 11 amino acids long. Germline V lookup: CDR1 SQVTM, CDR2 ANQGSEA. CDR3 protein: CSGKQGDGYTF. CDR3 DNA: TGCAGCGGGAAACAGGGGGATGGCTACACCTTC.